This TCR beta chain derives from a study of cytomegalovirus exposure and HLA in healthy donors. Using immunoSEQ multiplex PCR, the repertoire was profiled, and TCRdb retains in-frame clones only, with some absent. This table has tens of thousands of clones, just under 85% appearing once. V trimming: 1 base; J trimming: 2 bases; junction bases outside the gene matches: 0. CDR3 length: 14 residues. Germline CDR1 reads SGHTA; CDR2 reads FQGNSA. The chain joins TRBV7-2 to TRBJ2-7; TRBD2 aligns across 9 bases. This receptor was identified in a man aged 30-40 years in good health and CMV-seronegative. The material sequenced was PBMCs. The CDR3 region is CASSLERGAYEQYF. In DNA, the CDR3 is TGTGCCAGCAGCTTAGAGCGGGGGGCCTACGAGCAGTACTTC.